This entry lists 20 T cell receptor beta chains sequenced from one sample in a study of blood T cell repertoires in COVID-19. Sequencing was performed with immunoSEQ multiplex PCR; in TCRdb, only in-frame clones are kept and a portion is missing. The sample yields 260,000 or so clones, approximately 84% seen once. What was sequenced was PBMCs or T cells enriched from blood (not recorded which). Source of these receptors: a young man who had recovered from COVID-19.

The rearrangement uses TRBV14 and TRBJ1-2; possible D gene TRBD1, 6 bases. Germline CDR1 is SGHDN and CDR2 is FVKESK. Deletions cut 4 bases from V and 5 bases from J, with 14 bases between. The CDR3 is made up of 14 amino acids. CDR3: CASSRGRQGYGYTF. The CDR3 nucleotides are TGTGCCAGCAGCCGGGGCCGCCAGGGGTATGGCTACACCTTC.

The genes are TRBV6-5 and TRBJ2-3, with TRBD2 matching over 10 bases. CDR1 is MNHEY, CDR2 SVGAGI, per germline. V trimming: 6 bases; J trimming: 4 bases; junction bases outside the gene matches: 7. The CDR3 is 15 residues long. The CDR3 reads CASRDLAGGADTQYF. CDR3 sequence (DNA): TGTGCCAGCAGAGACTTAGCGGGAGGTGCAGATACGCAGTATTTT.

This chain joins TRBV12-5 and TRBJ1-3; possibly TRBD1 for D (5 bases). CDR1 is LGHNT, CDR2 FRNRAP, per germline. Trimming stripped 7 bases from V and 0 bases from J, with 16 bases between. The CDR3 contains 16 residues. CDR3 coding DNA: TGTGCTAGTGTGTCTTGGGGCAGCGACTCTGGAAACACCATATATTTT. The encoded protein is CASVSWGSDSGNTIYF.

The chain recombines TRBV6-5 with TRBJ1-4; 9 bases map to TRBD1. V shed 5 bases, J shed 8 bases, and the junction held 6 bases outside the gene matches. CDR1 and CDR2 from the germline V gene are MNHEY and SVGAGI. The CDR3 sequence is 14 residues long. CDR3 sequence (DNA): TGTGCCAGCAGTAAGGGACAGGGCCCCGAAAAACTGTTTTTT. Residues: CASSKGQGPEKLFF.

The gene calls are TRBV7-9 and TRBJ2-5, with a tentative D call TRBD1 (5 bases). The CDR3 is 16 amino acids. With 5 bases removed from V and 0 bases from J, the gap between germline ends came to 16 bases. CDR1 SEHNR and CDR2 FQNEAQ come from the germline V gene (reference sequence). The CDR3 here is CASSPYFDRDQETQYF. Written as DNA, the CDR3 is TGTGCCAGCAGCCCGTACTTCGACAGAGACCAAGAGACCCAGTACTTC.

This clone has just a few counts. CDR3 DNA: TGTGCCAGCAGCGTTTCAACTAGCGGGATAGGGGAGACCCAGTACTTC. Its translation is CASSVSTSGIGETQYF. The chain is built from TRBV9 and TRBJ2-5, with TRBD2 matching 10 bases. Per germline, CDR1 SGDLS and CDR2 YYNGEE. There are 16 residues in the CDR3. V shed 2 bases, J shed 5 bases, and the junction held 9 bases outside the gene matches.

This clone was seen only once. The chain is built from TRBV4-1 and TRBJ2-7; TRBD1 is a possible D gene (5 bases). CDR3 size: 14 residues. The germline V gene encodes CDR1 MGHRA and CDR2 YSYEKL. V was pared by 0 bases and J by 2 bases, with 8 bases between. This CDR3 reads CASSQETVTYEQYF. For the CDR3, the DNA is TGCGCCAGCAGCCAAGAGACAGTCACCTACGAGCAGTACTTC.

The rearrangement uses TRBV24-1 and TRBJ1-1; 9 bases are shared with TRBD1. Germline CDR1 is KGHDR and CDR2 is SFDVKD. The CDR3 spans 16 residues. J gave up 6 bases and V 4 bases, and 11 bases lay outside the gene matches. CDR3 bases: TGTGCCACCAGTGACGGACCGGGACAGGGTAGGTCTGAAGCTTTCTTT. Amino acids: CATSDGPGQGRSEAFF.

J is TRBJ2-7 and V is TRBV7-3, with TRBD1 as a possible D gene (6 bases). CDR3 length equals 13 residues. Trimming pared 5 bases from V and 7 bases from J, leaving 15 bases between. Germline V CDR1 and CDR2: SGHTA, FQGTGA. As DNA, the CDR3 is TGTGCCAGCAGCGCCAACAGGGAGAGGGAGCAGTACTTC. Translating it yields CASSANREREQYF.

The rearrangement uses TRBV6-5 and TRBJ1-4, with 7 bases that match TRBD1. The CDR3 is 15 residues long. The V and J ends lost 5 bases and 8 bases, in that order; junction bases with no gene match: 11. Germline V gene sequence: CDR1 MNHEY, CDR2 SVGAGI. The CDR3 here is CASSPSAQGREKLFF. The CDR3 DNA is TGTGCCAGCAGTCCGTCTGCACAGGGGCGCGAAAAACTGTTTTTT.

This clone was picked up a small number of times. For the CDR3, the DNA is TGTGCCAGCAGCTCCCCGGGACAGCTCAATGAAAAACTGTTTTTT. This encodes CASSSPGQLNEKLFF. The rearrangement uses TRBV5-4 and TRBJ1-4, with TRBD1 matching over 7 bases. J was trimmed by 5 bases and V by 3 bases; bases with no gene match: 7. This CDR3 has 15 amino acids. Germline-derived CDR1 and CDR2 are SGHNT and YYREEE (reference sequence).

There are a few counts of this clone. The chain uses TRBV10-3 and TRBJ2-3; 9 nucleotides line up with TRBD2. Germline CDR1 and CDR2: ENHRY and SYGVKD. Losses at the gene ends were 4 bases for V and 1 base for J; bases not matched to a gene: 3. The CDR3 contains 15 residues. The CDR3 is CAISVSGRGTDTQYF. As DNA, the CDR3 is TGTGCCATCAGTGTTAGCGGGAGAGGCACAGATACGCAGTATTTT.

CDR3 coding DNA: TGTGCCAGCAGCTCTAGCGGAGGAAACATTCAGTACTTC. It encodes CASSSSGGNIQYF. This chain links TRBV7-9 with TRBJ2-4; TRBD2 matches at 7 bases. CDR3 size: 13 residues. With 4 bases clipped from V and 6 bases from J, the junction kept 3 bases outside the gene matches. The germline V gene has CDR1 SEHNR and CDR2 FQNEAQ (reference sequence).

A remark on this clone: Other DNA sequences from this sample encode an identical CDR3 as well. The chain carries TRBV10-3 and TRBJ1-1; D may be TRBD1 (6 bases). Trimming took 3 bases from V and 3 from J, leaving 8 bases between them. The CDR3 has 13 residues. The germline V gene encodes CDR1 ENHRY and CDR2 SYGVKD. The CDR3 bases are TGTGCCATCAGTGAAGGGGGTTACACTGAAGCTTTCTTT. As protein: CAISEGGYTEAFF.

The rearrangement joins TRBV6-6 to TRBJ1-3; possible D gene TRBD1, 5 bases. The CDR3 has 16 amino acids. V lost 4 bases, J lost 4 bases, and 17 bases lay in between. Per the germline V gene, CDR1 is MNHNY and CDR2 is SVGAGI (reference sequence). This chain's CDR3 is CASSSGSGSAGNTIYF. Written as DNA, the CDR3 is TGTGCCAGCAGTTCCGGGTCAGGGTCAGCGGGAAACACCATATATTTT.

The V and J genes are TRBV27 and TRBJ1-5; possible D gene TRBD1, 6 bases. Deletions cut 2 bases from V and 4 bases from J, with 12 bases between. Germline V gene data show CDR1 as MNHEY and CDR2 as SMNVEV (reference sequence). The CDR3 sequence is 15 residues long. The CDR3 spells CASSLGGRGNQPQHF. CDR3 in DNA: TGTGCCAGCAGTTTAGGAGGCAGGGGTAATCAGCCCCAGCATTTT.

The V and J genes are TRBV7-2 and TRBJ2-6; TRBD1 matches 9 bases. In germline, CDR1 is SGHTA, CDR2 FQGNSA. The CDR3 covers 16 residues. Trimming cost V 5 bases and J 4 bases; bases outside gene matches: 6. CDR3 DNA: TGTGCCAGCAGCGTAAGACAGGGGGACGGGGCCAACGTCCTGACTTTC. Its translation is CASSVRQGDGANVLTF.

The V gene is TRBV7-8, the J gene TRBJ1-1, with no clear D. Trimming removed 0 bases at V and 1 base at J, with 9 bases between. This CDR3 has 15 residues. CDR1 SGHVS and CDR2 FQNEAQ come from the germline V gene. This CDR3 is CASSLARVGNTEAFF. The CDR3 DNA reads TGTGCCAGCAGCTTAGCGCGGGTAGGGAACACTGAAGCTTTCTTT.

Here the CDR3 reads CASSPSGVGGYTF. The DNA of the CDR3 is TGTGCCAGCAGCCCCTCGGGGGTGGGGGGCTACACCTTC. The chain couples TRBV3-1 (or the pseudogene TRBV3-2) to TRBJ1-2; perhaps TRBD1 as D (5 bases). Germline V gene sequence: CDR1 LGHDT, CDR2 YNNKEL (reference sequence). The CDR3 has 13 amino acids. V lost 4 bases to trimming and J lost 8 bases, with 14 bases between them.

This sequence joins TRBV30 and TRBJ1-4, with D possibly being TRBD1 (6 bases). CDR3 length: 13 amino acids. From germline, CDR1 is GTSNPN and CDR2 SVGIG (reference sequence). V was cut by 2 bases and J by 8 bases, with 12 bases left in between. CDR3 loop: CAWSWIGGEKLFF. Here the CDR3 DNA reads TGTGCCTGGAGTTGGATAGGGGGAGAAAAACTGTTTTTT.